This T cell receptor (beta chain) was identified in a study of T cell responses to AZD1222 COVID-19 vaccine. The CDR3 is made up of 13 amino acids. V lost 5 bases and J 0 bases, leaving 7 bases between the germline ends. CDR1 and CDR2 from the germline V gene are MNHEY and SMNVEV (reference sequence). As concerns this clone: Its matching antigen is unknown.

Using immunoSEQ multiplex PCR, the repertoire was profiled, and TCRdb retains in-frame clones only, with some absent. This table has 120,000 or so clones, 80% to 90% appearing once. Whole-study results and caveats: Within unmutated variant regions lay the reported targets of nearly half of spike-specific TCRs. Of the AZD1222 recipients, only five to seven were seropositive at baseline. Dominant at 160-218 and 743-854, vaccine-associated CD4 TCRs also spanned spike.

The sample was peripheral blood, taken on day 0 of MenACWY control vaccination. The rearrangement links TRBV27 to TRBJ2-5, with D unclear. This TCR was sampled from an adult in good health. CDR3 in amino acids: CASSITYQETQYF. The CDR3 region has the DNA TGTGCCAGCAGTATTACGTACCAAGAGACCCAGTACTTC.